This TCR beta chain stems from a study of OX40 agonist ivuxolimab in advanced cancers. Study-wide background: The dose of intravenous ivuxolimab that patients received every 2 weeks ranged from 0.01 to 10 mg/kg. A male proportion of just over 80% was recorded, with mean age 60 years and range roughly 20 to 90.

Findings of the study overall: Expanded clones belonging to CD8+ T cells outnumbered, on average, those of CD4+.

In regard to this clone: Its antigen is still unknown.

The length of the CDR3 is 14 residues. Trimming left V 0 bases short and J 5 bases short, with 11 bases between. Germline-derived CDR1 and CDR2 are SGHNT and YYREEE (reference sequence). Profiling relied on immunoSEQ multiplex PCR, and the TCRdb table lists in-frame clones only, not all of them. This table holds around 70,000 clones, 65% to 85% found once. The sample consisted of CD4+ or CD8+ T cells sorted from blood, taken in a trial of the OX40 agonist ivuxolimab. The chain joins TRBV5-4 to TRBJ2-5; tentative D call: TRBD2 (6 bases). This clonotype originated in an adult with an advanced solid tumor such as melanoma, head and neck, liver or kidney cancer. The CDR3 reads CASSLGLVGETQYF. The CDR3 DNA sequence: TGTGCCAGCAGCTTGGGACTAGTCGGGGAGACCCAGTACTTC.